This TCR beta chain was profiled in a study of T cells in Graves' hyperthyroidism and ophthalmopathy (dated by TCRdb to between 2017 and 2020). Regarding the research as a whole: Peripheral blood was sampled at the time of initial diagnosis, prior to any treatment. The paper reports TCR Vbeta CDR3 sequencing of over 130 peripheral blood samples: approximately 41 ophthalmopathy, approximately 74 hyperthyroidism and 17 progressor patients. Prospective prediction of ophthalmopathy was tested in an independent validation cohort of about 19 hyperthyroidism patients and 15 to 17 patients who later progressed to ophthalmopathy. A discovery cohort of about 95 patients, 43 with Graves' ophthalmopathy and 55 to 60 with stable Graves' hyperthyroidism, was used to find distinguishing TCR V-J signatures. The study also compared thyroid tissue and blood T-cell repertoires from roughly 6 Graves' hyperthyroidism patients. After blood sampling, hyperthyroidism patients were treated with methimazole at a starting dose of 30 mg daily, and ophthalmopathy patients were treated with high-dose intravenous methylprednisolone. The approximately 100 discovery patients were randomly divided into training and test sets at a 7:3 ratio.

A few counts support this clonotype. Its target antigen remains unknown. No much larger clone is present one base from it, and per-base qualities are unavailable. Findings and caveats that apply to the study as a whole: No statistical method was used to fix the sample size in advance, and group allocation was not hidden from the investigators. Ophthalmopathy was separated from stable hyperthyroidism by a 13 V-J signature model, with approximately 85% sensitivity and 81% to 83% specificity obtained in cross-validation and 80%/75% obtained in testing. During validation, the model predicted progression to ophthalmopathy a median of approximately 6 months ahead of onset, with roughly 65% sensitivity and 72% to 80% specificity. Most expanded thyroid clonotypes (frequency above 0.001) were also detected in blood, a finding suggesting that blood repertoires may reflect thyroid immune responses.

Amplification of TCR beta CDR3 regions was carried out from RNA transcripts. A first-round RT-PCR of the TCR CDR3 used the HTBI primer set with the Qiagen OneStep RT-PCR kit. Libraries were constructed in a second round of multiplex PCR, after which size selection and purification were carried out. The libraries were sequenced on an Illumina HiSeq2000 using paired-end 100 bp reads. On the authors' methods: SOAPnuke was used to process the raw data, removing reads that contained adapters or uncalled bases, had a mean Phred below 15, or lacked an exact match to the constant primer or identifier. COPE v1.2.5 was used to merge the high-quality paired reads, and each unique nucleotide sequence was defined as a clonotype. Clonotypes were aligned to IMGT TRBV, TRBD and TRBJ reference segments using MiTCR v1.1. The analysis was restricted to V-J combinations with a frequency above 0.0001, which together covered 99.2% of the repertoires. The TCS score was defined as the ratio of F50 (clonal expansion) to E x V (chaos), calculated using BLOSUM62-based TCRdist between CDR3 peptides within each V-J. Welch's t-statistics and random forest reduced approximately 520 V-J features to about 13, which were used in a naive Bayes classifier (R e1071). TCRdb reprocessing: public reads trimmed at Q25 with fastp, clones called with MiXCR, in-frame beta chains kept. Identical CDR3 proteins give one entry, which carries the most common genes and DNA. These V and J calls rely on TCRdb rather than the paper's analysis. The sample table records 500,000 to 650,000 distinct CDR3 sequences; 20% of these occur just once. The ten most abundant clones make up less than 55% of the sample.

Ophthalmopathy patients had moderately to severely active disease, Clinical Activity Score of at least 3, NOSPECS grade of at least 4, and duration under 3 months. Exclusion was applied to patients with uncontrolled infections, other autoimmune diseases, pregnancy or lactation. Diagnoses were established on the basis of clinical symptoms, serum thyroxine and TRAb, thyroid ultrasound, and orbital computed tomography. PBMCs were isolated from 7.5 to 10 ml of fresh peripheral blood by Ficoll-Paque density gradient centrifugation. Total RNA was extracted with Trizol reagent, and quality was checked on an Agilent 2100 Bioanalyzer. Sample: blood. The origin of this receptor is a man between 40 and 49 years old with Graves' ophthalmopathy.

The CDR3 region has the sequence CSVEKSGGTDTQYF. The DNA is TGCAGCGTTGAAAAGTCAGGGGGAACAGATACGCAGTATTTT. Recombination linked TRBV29-1 to TRBJ2-3; TRBD1 lines up with 7 middle nucleotides. Its CDR3 holds 14 amino acids, cysteine through phenylalanine. Only the CDR3 DNA stays, 42 bases, in frame from base 1. In the germline V gene, CDR1 corresponds to SQVTM and CDR2 to ANQGSEA. V loses 2 bases at its end and J loses 3 bases; junction bases beyond the gene matches: 5.